The 8 T cell receptor beta chains presented below share a single source sample, sequenced in a study of blood T cell repertoires in COVID-19. The protocol was immunoSEQ multiplex PCR, while the TCRdb copy is restricted to in-frame clones and leaves out a portion. The sample lists roughly 100,000 clones, over 80% occurring once. Sequencing was carried out using peripheral blood. The source of these receptors is a woman of 80 years or more with active or convalescent COVID-19.

The genes are TRBV7-2 and TRBJ2-2; D perhaps matches TRBD2 (6 bases). The CDR3 consists of 17 residues. CDR1 and CDR2 from the germline V gene are SGHTA and FQGNSA. Trimming cost V 4 bases and J 0 bases, with 15 bases left between them. The CDR3 loop reads CASSYSVADTNTGELFF. CDR3 nucleotide sequence: TGTGCCAGCAGCTATTCCGTAGCGGACACGAACACCGGGGAGCTGTTTTTT.

The rearrangement links TRBV6-2 or TRBV6-3 to TRBJ2-7; TRBD1 might be the D (5 bases). CDR1 and CDR2 (germline): MNHEY, SVGEGT. This CDR3 is 18 amino acids long. The germline V and J ends were trimmed by 2 bases and 0 bases, with 20 bases remaining between them. Here the CDR3 reads CASSYPTRSGPSSYEQYF. CDR3 nucleotides: TGTGCCAGCAGTTACCCTACTCGATCAGGGCCTAGCTCCTACGAGCAGTACTTC.

The chain combines TRBV9 with TRBJ2-6; D is unresolved. Deletions cut 0 bases from V and 2 bases from J, with 9 bases between. This CDR3 is 16 amino acids long. The germline gives CDR1 SGDLS, CDR2 YYNGEE. CDR3 loop: CASSVVALTGANVLTF. CDR3 nucleotide sequence: TGTGCCAGCAGCGTAGTAGCACTTACTGGGGCCAACGTCCTGACTTTC.

The V gene is TRBV24-1, the J gene TRBJ2-1; D ambiguous. The CDR3 has 11 amino acids. CDR1 is KGHDR and CDR2 is SFDVKD in the germline V gene. V lost 5 bases and J 10 bases, leaving 8 bases between the germline ends. This chain's CDR3 is CATSGMTEQFF. CDR3 bases: TGTGCCACCAGTGGAATGACAGAGCAGTTCTTC.

This clone has only a few counts. The J gene is TRBJ2-3, the V gene TRBV6-2 or TRBV6-3; 13 nucleotides line up with TRBD2. Germline values: CDR1 MNHEY, CDR2 SVGEGT. This CDR3 is 21 amino acids long. Unmatched junction bases numbered 15, after V lost 1 base and J lost 2 bases. The CDR3 spells CASSYFLGLAGSAKTTDTQYF. The CDR3 bases are TGTGCCAGCAGTTACTTCCTGGGACTAGCGGGATCCGCGAAGACCACAGATACGCAGTATTTT.

The chain has TRBV4-2 and TRBJ1-1; D might be TRBD1 (6 bases). This CDR3 spans 17 amino acids. V was shortened by 1 base and J by 1 base, with 16 bases between the two germline ends. Germline V gene sequence: CDR1 LGHNA, CDR2 YNFKEQ. The CDR3 coding sequence is TGTGCCAGCAGCCAAGCGGGCAGGGGAGCGTCGAACACTGAAGCTTTCTTT. This translates into CASSQAGRGASNTEAFF.

J is TRBJ1-1 and V is TRBV4-1; perhaps TRBD1 as D (5 bases). Germline V CDR1 and CDR2: MGHRA, YSYEKL. The V gene lost 0 bases and the J gene lost 0 bases, with 11 bases spanning the gap. CDR3 length equals 16 residues. CDR3 sequence (DNA): TGCGCCAGCAGCCAAGATCAAGGGGTTTTGAACACTGAAGCTTTCTTT. The encoded protein is CASSQDQGVLNTEAFF.

This chain links TRBV7-2 with TRBJ2-7; TRBD2 agrees at 8 bases. Trimming removed 1 base from V and 4 bases from J; junction bases left unmatched: 18. Germline CDR1 reads SGHTA; CDR2 reads FQGNSA. The CDR3 runs 19 residues. The CDR3 nucleotides read TGTGCCAGCAGCTTAGACGCCCCGTGGGGTAGCGGGAAACTTTACGAGCAGTACTTC. It codes for CASSLDAPWGSGKLYEQYF.